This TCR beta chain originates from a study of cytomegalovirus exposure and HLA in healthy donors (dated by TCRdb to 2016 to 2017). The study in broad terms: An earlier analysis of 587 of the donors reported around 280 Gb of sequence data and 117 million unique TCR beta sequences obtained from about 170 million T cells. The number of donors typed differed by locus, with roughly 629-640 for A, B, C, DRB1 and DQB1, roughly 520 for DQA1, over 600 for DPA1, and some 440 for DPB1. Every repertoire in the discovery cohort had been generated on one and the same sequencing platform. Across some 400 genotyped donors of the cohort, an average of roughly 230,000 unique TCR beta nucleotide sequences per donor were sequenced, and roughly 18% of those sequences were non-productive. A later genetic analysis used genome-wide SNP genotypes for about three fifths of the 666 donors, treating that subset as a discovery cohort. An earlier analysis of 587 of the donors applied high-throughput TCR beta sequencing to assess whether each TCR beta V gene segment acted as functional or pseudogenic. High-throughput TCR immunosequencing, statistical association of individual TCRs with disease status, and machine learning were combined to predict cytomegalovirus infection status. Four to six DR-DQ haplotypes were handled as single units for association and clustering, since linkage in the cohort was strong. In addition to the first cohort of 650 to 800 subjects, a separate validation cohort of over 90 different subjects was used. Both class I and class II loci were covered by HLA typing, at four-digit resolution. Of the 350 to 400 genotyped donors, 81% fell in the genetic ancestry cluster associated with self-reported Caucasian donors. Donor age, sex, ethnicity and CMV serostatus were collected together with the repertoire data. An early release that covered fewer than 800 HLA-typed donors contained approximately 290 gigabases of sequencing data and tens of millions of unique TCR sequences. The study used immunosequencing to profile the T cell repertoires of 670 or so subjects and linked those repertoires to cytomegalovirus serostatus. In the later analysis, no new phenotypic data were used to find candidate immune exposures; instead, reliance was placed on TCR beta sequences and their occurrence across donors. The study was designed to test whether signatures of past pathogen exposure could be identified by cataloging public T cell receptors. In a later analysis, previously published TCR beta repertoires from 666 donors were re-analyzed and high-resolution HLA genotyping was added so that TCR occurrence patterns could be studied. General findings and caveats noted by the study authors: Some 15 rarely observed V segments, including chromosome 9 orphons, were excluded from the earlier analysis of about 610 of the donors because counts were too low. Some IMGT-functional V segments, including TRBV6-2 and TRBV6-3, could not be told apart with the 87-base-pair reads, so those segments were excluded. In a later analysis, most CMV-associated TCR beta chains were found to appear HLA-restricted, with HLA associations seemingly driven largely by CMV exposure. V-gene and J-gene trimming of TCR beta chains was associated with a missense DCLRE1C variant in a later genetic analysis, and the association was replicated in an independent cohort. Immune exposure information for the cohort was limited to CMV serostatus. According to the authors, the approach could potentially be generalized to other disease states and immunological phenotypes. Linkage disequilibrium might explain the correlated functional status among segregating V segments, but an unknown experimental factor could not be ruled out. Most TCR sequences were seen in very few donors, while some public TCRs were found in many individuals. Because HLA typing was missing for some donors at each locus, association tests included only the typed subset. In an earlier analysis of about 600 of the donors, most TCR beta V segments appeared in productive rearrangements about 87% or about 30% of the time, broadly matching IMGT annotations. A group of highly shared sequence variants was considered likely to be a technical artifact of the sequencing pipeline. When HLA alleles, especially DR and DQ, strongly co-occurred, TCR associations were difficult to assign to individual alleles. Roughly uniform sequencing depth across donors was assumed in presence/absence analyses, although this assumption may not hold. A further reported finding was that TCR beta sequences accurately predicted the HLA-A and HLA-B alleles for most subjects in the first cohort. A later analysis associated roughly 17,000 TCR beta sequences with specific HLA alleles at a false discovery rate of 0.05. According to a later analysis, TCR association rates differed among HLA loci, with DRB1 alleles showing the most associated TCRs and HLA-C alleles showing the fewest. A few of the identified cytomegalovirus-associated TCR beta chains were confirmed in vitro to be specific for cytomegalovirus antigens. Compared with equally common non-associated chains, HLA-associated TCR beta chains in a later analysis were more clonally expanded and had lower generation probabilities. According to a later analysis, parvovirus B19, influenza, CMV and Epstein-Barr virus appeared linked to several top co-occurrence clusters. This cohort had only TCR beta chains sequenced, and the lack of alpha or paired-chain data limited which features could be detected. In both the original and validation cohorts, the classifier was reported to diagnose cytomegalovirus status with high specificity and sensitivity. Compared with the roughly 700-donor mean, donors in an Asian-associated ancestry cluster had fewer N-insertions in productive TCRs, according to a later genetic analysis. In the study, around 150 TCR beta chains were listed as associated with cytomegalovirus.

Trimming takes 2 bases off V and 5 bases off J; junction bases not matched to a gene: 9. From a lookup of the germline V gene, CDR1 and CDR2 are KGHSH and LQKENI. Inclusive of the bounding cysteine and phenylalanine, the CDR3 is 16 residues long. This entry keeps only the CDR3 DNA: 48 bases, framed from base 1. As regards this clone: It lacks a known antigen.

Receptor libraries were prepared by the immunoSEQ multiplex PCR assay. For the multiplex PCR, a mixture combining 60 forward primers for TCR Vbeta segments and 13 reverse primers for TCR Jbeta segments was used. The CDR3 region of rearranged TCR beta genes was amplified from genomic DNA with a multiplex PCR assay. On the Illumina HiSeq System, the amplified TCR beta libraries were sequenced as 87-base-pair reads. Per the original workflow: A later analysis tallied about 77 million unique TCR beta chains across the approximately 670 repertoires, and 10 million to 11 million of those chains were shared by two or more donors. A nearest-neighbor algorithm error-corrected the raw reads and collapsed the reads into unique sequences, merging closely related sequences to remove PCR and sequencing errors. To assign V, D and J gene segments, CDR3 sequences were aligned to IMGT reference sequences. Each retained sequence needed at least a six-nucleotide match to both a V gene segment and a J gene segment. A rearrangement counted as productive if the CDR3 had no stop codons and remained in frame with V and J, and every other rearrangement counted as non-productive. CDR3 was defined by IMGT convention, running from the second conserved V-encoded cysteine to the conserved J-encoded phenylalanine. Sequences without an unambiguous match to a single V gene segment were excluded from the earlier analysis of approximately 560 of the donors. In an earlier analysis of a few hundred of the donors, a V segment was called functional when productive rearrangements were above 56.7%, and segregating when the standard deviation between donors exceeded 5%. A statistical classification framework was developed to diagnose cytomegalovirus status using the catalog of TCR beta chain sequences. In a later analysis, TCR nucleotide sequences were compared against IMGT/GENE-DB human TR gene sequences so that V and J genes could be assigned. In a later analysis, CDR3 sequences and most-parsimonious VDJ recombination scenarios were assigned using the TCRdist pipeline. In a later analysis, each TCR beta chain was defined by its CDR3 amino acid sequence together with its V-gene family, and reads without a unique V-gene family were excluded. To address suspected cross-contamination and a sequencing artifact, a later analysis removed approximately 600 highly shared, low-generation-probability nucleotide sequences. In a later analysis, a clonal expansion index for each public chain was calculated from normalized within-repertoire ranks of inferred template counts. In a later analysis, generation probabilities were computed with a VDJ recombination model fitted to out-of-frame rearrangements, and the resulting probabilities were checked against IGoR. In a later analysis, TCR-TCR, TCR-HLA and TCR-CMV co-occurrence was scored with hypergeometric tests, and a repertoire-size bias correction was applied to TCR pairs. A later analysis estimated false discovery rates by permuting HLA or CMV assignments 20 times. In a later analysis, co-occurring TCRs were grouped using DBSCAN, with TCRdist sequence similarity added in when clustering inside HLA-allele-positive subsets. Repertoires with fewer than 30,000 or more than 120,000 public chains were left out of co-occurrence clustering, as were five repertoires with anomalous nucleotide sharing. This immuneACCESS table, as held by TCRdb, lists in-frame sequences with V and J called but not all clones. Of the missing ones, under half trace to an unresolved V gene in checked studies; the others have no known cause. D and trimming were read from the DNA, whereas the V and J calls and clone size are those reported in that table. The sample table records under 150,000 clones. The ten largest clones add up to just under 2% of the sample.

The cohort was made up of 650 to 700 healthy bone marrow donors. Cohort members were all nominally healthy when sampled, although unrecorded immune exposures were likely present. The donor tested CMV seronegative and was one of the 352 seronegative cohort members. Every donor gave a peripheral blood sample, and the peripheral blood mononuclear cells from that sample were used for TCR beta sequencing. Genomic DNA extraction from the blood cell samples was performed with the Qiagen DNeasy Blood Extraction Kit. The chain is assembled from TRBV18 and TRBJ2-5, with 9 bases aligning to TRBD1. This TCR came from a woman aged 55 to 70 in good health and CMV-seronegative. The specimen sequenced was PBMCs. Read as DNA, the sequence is TGTGCCAGCTCACCAGTAAGAAGGGACAGGGTTGAGACCCAGTACTTC. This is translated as CASSPVRRDRVETQYF.